This is a list of T cell receptor beta chains from one sample in a study of shared T cell receptors in the human thymus. The table came from immunoSEQ multiplex PCR; TCRdb's copy has only in-frame clones and leaves some out. Of some 400,000 clones listed, around 95% are singletons. Input material: thymocytes. The receptors originated from a human donor. The CDR3 runs from the conserved cysteine through the conserved F or W. A D gene is named only where the DNA matches it firmly.

CDR3 length: 14; V gene: TRBV13; D gene: .; J gene: TRBJ2-7; CDR3 protein: CASSLAGVSYEQYF
CDR3 length: 14; V gene: TRBV2; D gene: TRBD1; J gene: TRBJ1-1; CDR3 protein: CASSWDRANTEAFF
CDR3 length: 16; V gene: TRBV28; D gene: .; J gene: TRBJ1-1; CDR3 protein: CASRPKWANTNTEAFF
CDR3 length: 14; V gene: TRBV6-1; D gene: .; J gene: TRBJ1-1; CDR3 protein: CASSEEGRDTEAFF
CDR3 length: 13; V gene: TRBV30; D gene: .; J gene: TRBJ2-6; CDR3 protein: CAWRDSGANVLTF
CDR3 length: 15; V gene: TRBV30; D gene: TRBD2; J gene: TRBJ2-3; CDR3 protein: CAWVTGAGGADTQYF
CDR3 length: 15; V gene: TRBV7-2; D gene: .; J gene: TRBJ2-7; CDR3 protein: CASSLKWISTYEQYF
CDR3 length: 14; V gene: TRBV19; D gene: TRBD1; J gene: TRBJ2-1; CDR3 protein: CASSRRTGGQKQFF
CDR3 length: 15; V gene: TRBV5-1; D gene: .; J gene: TRBJ2-1; CDR3 protein: CASRPGDRAYNEQFF
CDR3 length: 13; V gene: TRBV10-3; D gene: TRBD1; J gene: TRBJ1-2; CDR3 protein: CAISTGFAYGYTF
CDR3 length: 18; V gene: TRBV5-6; D gene: .; J gene: TRBJ2-3; CDR3 protein: CASSLGIGRETDTDTQYF
CDR3 length: 15; V gene: TRBV30; D gene: TRBD1; J gene: TRBJ2-7; CDR3 protein: CAWRPSGQAAYEQYF
CDR3 length: 16; V gene: TRBV9; D gene: .; J gene: TRBJ1-3; CDR3 protein: CASSVAGETSGNTIYF
CDR3 length: 13; V gene: TRBV4-3; D gene: .; J gene: TRBJ1-5; CDR3 protein: CASSQRANQPQHF
CDR3 length: 18; V gene: TRBV18; D gene: TRBD2; J gene: TRBJ2-3; CDR3 protein: CASSPGGLAGGTTDTQYF
CDR3 length: 14; V gene: TRBV14; D gene: .; J gene: TRBJ1-2; CDR3 protein: CASSRVETVYGYTF
CDR3 length: 14; V gene: TRBV2; D gene: TRBD2; J gene: TRBJ2-3; CDR3 protein: CARGLHYGTDTQYF
CDR3 length: 15; V gene: TRBV25-1; D gene: TRBD2; J gene: TRBJ2-2; CDR3 protein: CASHSGRANTGELFF
CDR3 length: 14; V gene: TRBV28; D gene: .; J gene: TRBJ1-4; CDR3 protein: CASNGAPSNEKLFF
CDR3 length: 16; V gene: TRBV9; D gene: .; J gene: TRBJ2-6; CDR3 protein: CASSLPQGPGANVLTF
CDR3 length: 18; V gene: TRBV6-1; D gene: TRBD1; J gene: TRBJ1-4; CDR3 protein: CASSEKRDREALNEKLFF
CDR3 length: 13; V gene: TRBV5-4; D gene: .; J gene: TRBJ1-2; CDR3 protein: CASSFSANYGYTF
CDR3 length: 13; V gene: TRBV18; D gene: .; J gene: TRBJ2-7; CDR3 protein: CASSPTGGRGQYF
CDR3 length: 14; V gene: TRBV6-1; D gene: .; J gene: TRBJ1-5; CDR3 protein: CASSKNRDNQPQHF
CDR3 length: 15; V gene: TRBV4-2; D gene: TRBD1; J gene: TRBJ2-5; CDR3 protein: CASSPQGAGGETQYF
CDR3 length: 17; V gene: TRBV10-2; D gene: .; J gene: TRBJ2-7; CDR3 protein: CASSFPPGQSLVSEQYF
CDR3 length: 15; V gene: TRBV6-8; D gene: .; J gene: TRBJ2-2; CDR3 protein: CASSDGSPPGGELFF
CDR3 length: 13; V gene: TRBV6-6; D gene: .; J gene: TRBJ1-5; CDR3 protein: CAEGPHVDQPQHF
CDR3 length: 17; V gene: TRBV5-1; D gene: TRBD2; J gene: TRBJ2-7; CDR3 protein: CASSFGPGTRAGYEQYF
CDR3 length: 17; V gene: TRBV5-1; D gene: TRBD2; J gene: TRBJ2-3; CDR3 protein: CATPGGTSGRKPDTQYF
CDR3 length: 16; V gene: TRBV5-1; D gene: .; J gene: TRBJ1-2; CDR3 protein: CASKGFLGRLSYGYTF
CDR3 length: 11; V gene: TRBV6-5; D gene: .; J gene: TRBJ2-1; CDR3 protein: CASRNREEQFF
CDR3 length: 10; V gene: TRBV7-9; D gene: .; J gene: TRBJ2-1; CDR3 protein: CASSPNEQFF
CDR3 length: 14; V gene: TRBV12-5; D gene: .; J gene: TRBJ2-1; CDR3 protein: CASGTLGRINEQFF
CDR3 length: 17; V gene: TRBV11-3; D gene: .; J gene: TRBJ1-3; CDR3 protein: CASSLAGSLPSGNTIYF
CDR3 length: 16; V gene: TRBV4-3; D gene: .; J gene: TRBJ2-6; CDR3 protein: CASSQSQGSGANVLTF
CDR3 length: 17; V gene: TRBV19; D gene: TRBD2; J gene: TRBJ2-1; CDR3 protein: CASIGPWWREGRDEQFF
CDR3 length: 16; V gene: TRBV18; D gene: .; J gene: TRBJ2-1; CDR3 protein: CASSPLVEGSYNEQFF
CDR3 length: 16; V gene: TRBV9; D gene: .; J gene: TRBJ1-3; CDR3 protein: CASSVEQPSSGNTIYF
CDR3 length: 15; V gene: TRBV6-1; D gene: .; J gene: TRBJ2-7; CDR3 protein: CASSEVRGRTYEQYF
CDR3 length: 11; V gene: TRBV20-1; D gene: .; J gene: TRBJ2-5; CDR3 protein: CSAAIQETQYF
CDR3 length: 16; V gene: TRBV5-1; D gene: TRBD2; J gene: TRBJ2-1; CDR3 protein: CASSVIAGGPVNEQFF
CDR3 length: 11; V gene: TRBV27; D gene: TRBD1; J gene: TRBJ1-2; CDR3 protein: CASSSGGGYTF
CDR3 length: 16; V gene: TRBV7-2; D gene: .; J gene: TRBJ1-5; CDR3 protein: CASSLVAAPGDQPQHF
CDR3 length: 14; V gene: TRBV19; D gene: .; J gene: TRBJ1-4; CDR3 protein: CASSRAGGNEKLFF
CDR3 length: 13; V gene: TRBV2; D gene: TRBD1; J gene: TRBJ1-2; CDR3 protein: CASRDDRGNGYTF
CDR3 length: 13; V gene: TRBV5-1; D gene: .; J gene: TRBJ2-3; CDR3 protein: CASSDRVSYTQYF
CDR3 length: 14; V gene: TRBV25-1; D gene: .; J gene: TRBJ2-3; CDR3 protein: CASSVGGYTDTQYF
CDR3 length: 19; V gene: TRBV11-2; D gene: TRBD2; J gene: TRBJ2-4; CDR3 protein: CASSSSDSTSGQEGNIQYF
CDR3 length: 14; V gene: TRBV27; D gene: .; J gene: TRBJ1-2; CDR3 protein: CASSLNESNYGYTF
CDR3 length: 13; V gene: TRBV28; D gene: .; J gene: TRBJ2-1; CDR3 protein: CARQARRDNEQFF